Shown below are 12 T cell receptor beta chains from a single sample sequenced in a study of cytomegalovirus exposure and HLA in healthy donors. PCR employed 60 Vbeta and 13 Jbeta primers. Here immunoSEQ multiplex PCR was the method, and the copy in TCRdb shows in-frame clones only, minus some. Of 130,000 or so clones detected, around 80% appear once; the ten largest clones hold roughly 1.9%. The sequencing input was PBMCs. Receptors were obtained from a woman aged 40 to 55 in good health and CMV-seronegative.

This clone was found a few times. The chain is built from TRBV5-4 and TRBJ2-3; no clear D gene. The germline CDR1 and CDR2 sequences are SGHNT and YYREEE (reference sequence). Between the trimmed V and J ends, which lost 2 bases and 3 bases, there was a span of 10 bases. This CDR3 contains 14 residues. Written as DNA, the CDR3 is TGTGCCAGCAGCTTACCGGTCGGGACAGATACGCAGTATTTT. Its translation is CASSLPVGTDTQYF.

CDR3 protein: CSVDGRYEQYF. The CDR3 DNA reads as TGCAGCGTCGATGGGAGGTACGAGCAGTACTTC. V gene TRBV29-1 combines with J gene TRBJ2-7, with D perhaps matching TRBD2 (6 bases). The V end lost 6 bases, the J end lost 4 bases, and 10 bases lay between the germline ends. The CDR3 extends over 11 amino acids. Per the germline V gene, CDR1 is SQVTM and CDR2 is ANQGSEA.

The chain combines TRBV5-1 with TRBJ1-4; 8 nucleotides match TRBD1. The CDR3 spans 16 residues. The V gene end was trimmed by 2 bases and the J gene end by 4 bases; junction bases not matched to a gene: 7. CDR1 is SGHRS and CDR2 is YFSETQ in the germline V gene. The CDR3 region has the DNA TGCGCCAGCAGCTTAGGACAGGGCATCAGTAATGAAAAACTGTTTTTT. Amino acids: CASSLGQGISNEKLFF. Looking up the rest from reference TRBV5-1 and TRBJ1-4 gives the full variable domain: KAGVTQTPRYLIKTRGQQVTLSCSPISGHRSVSWYQQTPGQGLQFLFEYFSETQRNKGNFPGRFSGRQFSNSRSEMNVSTLELGDSALYLCASSLGQGISNEKLFFGSGTQLSVL.

The rearrangement uses TRBV4-3 and TRBJ1-2; 7 nucleotides align to TRBD1. J was trimmed by 4 bases and V by 0 bases; bases with no gene match: 8. Germline V gene lookup returns CDR1 LGHNA and CDR2 YSLEER. The CDR3 has 16 amino acids. The CDR3 here is CASSQEGTASGYGYTF. Here the CDR3 DNA reads TGCGCCAGCAGCCAAGAAGGGACAGCCAGTGGCTATGGCTACACCTTC.

The rearrangement uses TRBV28 and TRBJ1-2; a possible D gene is TRBD1 (6 bases). Trimming removed 4 bases at V and 6 bases at J, with 21 bases between. The CDR3 runs 16 residues. CDR1 and CDR2 (germline): MDHEN, SYDVKM. CDR3 sequence reads: CASSSIDPGQENGYTF. The CDR3 DNA reads as TGTGCCAGCAGTTCCATAGATCCGGGACAAGAAAATGGCTACACCTTC.

J is TRBJ2-7 and V is TRBV19; TRBD1 matches at 9 bases. Unmatched junction bases numbered 12, after V lost 4 bases and J lost 2 bases. CDR1 and CDR2 (germline): LNHDA, SQIVND (reference sequence). The CDR3 has 17 residues. CDR3 bases: TGTGCCAGTAGTACCACCAAAAGGAGGACAGGGGCCTACGAGCAGTACTTC. It codes for CASSTTKRRTGAYEQYF.

V gene TRBV5-4 combines with J gene TRBJ1-3; D is unclear. The length of the CDR3 is 14 residues. Trimming removed 4 bases at V and 0 bases at J, with 8 bases between. Germline lookup yields CDR1 SGHNT and CDR2 YYREEE (reference sequence). CDR3 nucleotide sequence: TGTGCCAGCAGCCTGTACACCTCTGGAAACACCATATATTTT. Amino acid sequence: CASSLYTSGNTIYF. Filled out from reference TRBV5-4 and TRBJ1-3, the complete variable domain reads ETGVTQSPTHLIKTRGQQVTLRCSSQSGHNTVSWYQQALGQGPQFIFQYYREEENGRGNFPPRFSGLQFPNYSSELNVNALELDDSALYLCASSLYTSGNTIYFGEGSWLTVV.

The V call is TRBV4-3, the J call TRBJ2-1; 10 nucleotides align to TRBD2. This CDR3 comprises 16 residues. Per germline, CDR1 LGHNA and CDR2 YSLEER. V lost 0 bases to trimming and J lost 8 bases; unmatched junction nucleotides: 7. The CDR3 protein is CASSQDQASGGYEQFF. CDR3 DNA sequence: TGCGCCAGCAGCCAAGATCAGGCTAGCGGGGGCTATGAGCAGTTCTTC.

The chain combines TRBV28 with TRBJ2-5; no clear D. The DNA end is a closer match to TRBJ2-7, so the J assignment may be wrong. CDR3 length: 11 amino acids. Germline V gene sequence: CDR1 MDHEN, CDR2 SYDVKM. The DNA for the CDR3 is TGTGCCAGCAGTGTGACTTACGAGCAGTACTTC. Translating it yields CASSVTYEQYF.

The chain is built from TRBV29-1 and TRBJ2-1, with 7 nucleotides matching TRBD1. Looked up from germline, CDR1 is SQVTM and CDR2 is ANQGSEA. V lost 8 bases, J lost 3 bases, and 10 bases stayed unmatched. This CDR3 has 14 amino acids. DNA for the CDR3: TGCAGCCTAAAAGACAGGGCCAGCTACAATGAGCAGTTCTTC. Residues: CSLKDRASYNEQFF.

V usage is TRBV27 and J usage is TRBJ2-3; no definite D call. This CDR3 comprises 15 residues. The V end lost 6 bases, the J end lost 2 bases, and 15 bases lay between the germline ends. The germline CDR1 and CDR2 sequences are MNHEY and SMNVEV (reference sequence). The CDR3 sequence: CASRDGYGSTDTQYF. CDR3 DNA: TGTGCCAGCAGAGACGGGTACGGGTCCACAGATACGCAGTATTTT.

The chain links TRBV5-1 to TRBJ2-7; 8 bases are a match to TRBD1. The CDR3 extends over 14 amino acids. Per the germline V gene, CDR1 is SGHRS and CDR2 is YFSETQ. Trimming removed 4 bases from V and 5 bases from J; junction bases left unmatched: 8. CDR3 nucleotide sequence: TGCGCCAGCAGCCCCGGGACAGGTTCCCACGAGCAGTACTTC. Protein sequence: CASSPGTGSHEQYF.